This is a list of T cell receptor beta chains from one sample in a study of control samples from healthy donors and cancer patients. Some clones are missing from TCRdb's copy, which holds only in-frame ones; the method was immunoSEQ multiplex PCR. The repertoire holds some 140,000 clones, 92% seen once, with around 10% in the top ten. The sequenced sample consisted of blood. These receptors all come from a man aged 25 to 45 in good health. Each CDR3 is given with its conserved first and last residue. Fields, in order: J gene, D gene, V gene, clone size, CDR3 DNA, CDR3 protein. D genes are given only for firm matches. Size values are once, few and many counts, or a class for expanded clones, and some rows have none.

>TRBJ2-3|NA|TRBV29-1|NA
TGCAGCGTTGGAGGGGGGGGAGCAGATACGCAGTATTTT
CSVGGGGADTQYF
>TRBJ1-5|NA|TRBV28|NA
TGTGCCAGCAGTTTTGGGGTTCAGCCCCAGCATTTT
CASSFGVQPQHF
>TRBJ2-6|NA|TRBV29-1|NA
TGCAGCGTTGAAGATTCTGACCGGGACTCTGGGGCCAACGTCCTGACTTTC
CSVEDSDRDSGANVLTF
>TRBJ2-2|NA|TRBV5-1|NA
TGCGCCAGCAGCTTGGCTTCGGGGGAGCTGTTTTTT
CASSLASGELFF
>TRBJ2-3|TRBD1|TRBV28|NA
TGTGCCAGCAGTCCCGTGGGACAGAGGACCTCTACAGATACGCAGTATTTT
CASSPVGQRTSTDTQYF
>TRBJ2-1|TRBD2|TRBV9|NA
TGTGCCAGCAGCGTAGCTAGCGGGAGCCGTAATGAGCAGTTCTTC
CASSVASGSRNEQFF
>TRBJ2-7|NA|TRBV10-3|NA
TGTGCCATCAGTGAGCACAATAAGATGTTTTACGAGCAGTACTTC
CAISEHNKMFYEQYF
>TRBJ1-2|NA|TRBV19|NA
TGTGCCAGTAGTATCGCCATTGGGGATGGCTACACCTTC
CASSIAIGDGYTF
>TRBJ1-2|NA|TRBV29-1|NA
TGCAGCGTGGGGGTCAGGGAGGATGGCTACACCTTC
CSVGVREDGYTF
>TRBJ2-7|TRBD2|TRBV28|NA
TGTGCCAGCAGTTTTACTAGCGCCCGCTACGAGCAGTACTTC
CASSFTSARYEQYF
>TRBJ2-3|NA|TRBV30|NA
TGTGCCTGGATGCTAGAGGGACACCGCACAGATACGCAGTATTTT
CAWMLEGHRTDTQYF
>TRBJ2-7|NA|TRBV3-1/TRBV3-2|NA
TGTGCCAGCCCCCACGCGGTTTATACACCTACCTACGAGCAGTACTTC
CASPHAVYTPTYEQYF
>TRBJ1-1|NA|TRBV6-5|NA
TGTGCCAGCAGACTCAACCGAGGCAGGAACACTGAAGCTTTCTTT
CASRLNRGRNTEAFF
>TRBJ1-2|TRBD1|TRBV9|NA
TGTGCCAGCAGCGAGAGGACAGGGGAGAAGAGTGGCTACACCTTC
CASSERTGEKSGYTF
>TRBJ1-2|NA|TRBV7-9|NA
TGTGCCAGCAGCTTAGGAGGCTACACCTTC
CASSLGGYTF
>TRBJ2-3|NA|TRBV7-2|NA
TGTGCCAGCAGCTTAGGGGGGGAGGTTACAGATACGCAGTATTTT
CASSLGGEVTDTQYF
>TRBJ1-1|TRBD1|TRBV5-1|NA
TGCGCCAGCAACTTTTTGGGACAGGGTAGCACTGAAGCTTTCTTT
CASNFLGQGSTEAFF
>TRBJ1-1|NA|TRBV6-1|NA
TGTGCCAGCAGTGAAGGGGGGGGATGGAGGAGGGCTGAAGCTTTCTTT
CASSEGGGWRRAEAFF
>TRBJ2-6|NA|TRBV5-6|NA
TGTGCCAGCAGTTTACTAATGGGGGCCAACGTCCTGACTTTC
CASSLLMGANVLTF
>TRBJ1-1|NA|TRBV5-1|NA
TGCGCCAGCAGCTTTAAGTCGCTGCCACCGTTGAACACTGAAGCTTTCTTT
CASSFKSLPPLNTEAFF
>TRBJ2-5|TRBD2|TRBV9|once
TGTGCCAGCACCTATAGCGGGAGGGCATTGGAGACCCAGTACTTC
CASTYSGRALETQYF
>TRBJ2-2|NA|TRBV11-3|NA
TGTGCCAGCAGCTTACGGGGGGCCTCGAACACCGGGGAGCTGTTTTTT
CASSLRGASNTGELFF
>TRBJ1-5|NA|TRBV13|NA
TGTGCCAGCAGCTTAGGCCTTGGGGCCAATCAGCCCCAGCATTTT
CASSLGLGANQPQHF
>TRBJ1-2|TRBD1|TRBV6-1|NA
TGTGCCAGCAGTGAGGGTACAGGGGGCTATGGCTACACCTTC
CASSEGTGGYGYTF
>TRBJ2-1|NA|TRBV3-1/TRBV3-2|NA
TGTGCCAGCAGTCTGAACGCCGGGAACCAGCAGTTCTTC
CASSLNAGNQQFF
>TRBJ2-6|TRBD1|TRBV24-1|NA
TGTGCCACCAGTGATCGGACAGGGGTCGGGGCCAACGTCCTGACTTTC
CATSDRTGVGANVLTF
>TRBJ2-3|TRBD1|TRBV11-3|NA
TGTGCCAGCAGCTTTGCCGGGACAGGGGGAATGGTTGTGACAGATACGCAGTATTTT
CASSFAGTGGMVVTDTQYF
>TRBJ1-2|TRBD1|TRBV12-5|NA
TGTGCTAGTGGCCCAGTGACAGGGGTCTATGGCTACACCTTC
CASGPVTGVYGYTF
>TRBJ1-1|NA|TRBV12-5|NA
TGTGCTAGTGCCCCGGGGGGGCGGGGGGACACTGAAGCTTTCTTT
CASAPGGRGDTEAFF
>TRBJ1-1|TRBD1|TRBV5-1|NA
TGCGCCAGCAGCTACGACAGGGGTGGAGCTTTCTTT
CASSYDRGGAFF
>TRBJ2-1|TRBD2|TRBV11-3|NA
TGTGCCAGCAGGCTGCTGGGGGGGGCCTACAATGAGCAGTTCTTC
CASRLLGGAYNEQFF
>TRBJ1-3|TRBD1|TRBV18|NA
TGTGCCAGCTCACCACCGGGACAGTTTGCTGGAAACACCATATATTTT
CASSPPGQFAGNTIYF
>TRBJ1-2|TRBD1|TRBV5-8|NA
TGTGCCAGCAGCCGTGGACAGGGCTACTCCTACTATGGCTACACCTTC
CASSRGQGYSYYGYTF
>TRBJ2-3|TRBD2|TRBV5-1|NA
TGCGCCAGCAGCTCCGGGACTAGCGGGTCTGGTACGCAGTATTTT
CASSSGTSGSGTQYF
>TRBJ1-5|NA|TRBV18|NA
TGTGCCAGCTCACCACCTGGCCCCCGTCGGCCCCAGCATTTT
CASSPPGPRRPQHF
>TRBJ2-5|TRBD1|TRBV6-5|NA
TGTGCCAGCAGTTACTCGTCCCCCGGGACAGGGGAGACCCAGTACTTC
CASSYSSPGTGETQYF
>TRBJ2-5|NA|TRBV2|NA
TGTGCCAGCAGTGAAAAGGGGCCTTGGGAGACCCAGTACTTC
CASSEKGPWETQYF
>TRBJ2-2|TRBD2|TRBV4-2|once
TGTGCCAGCAGCCCTGGACTAGCGGCAGAAGGCACCGGGGAGCTGTTTTTT
CASSPGLAAEGTGELFF
>TRBJ1-1|NA|TRBV28|NA
TGTGCCAGCAGTTTTCAAATCTCAGGGCCAGAAGCTTTCTTT
CASSFQISGPEAFF